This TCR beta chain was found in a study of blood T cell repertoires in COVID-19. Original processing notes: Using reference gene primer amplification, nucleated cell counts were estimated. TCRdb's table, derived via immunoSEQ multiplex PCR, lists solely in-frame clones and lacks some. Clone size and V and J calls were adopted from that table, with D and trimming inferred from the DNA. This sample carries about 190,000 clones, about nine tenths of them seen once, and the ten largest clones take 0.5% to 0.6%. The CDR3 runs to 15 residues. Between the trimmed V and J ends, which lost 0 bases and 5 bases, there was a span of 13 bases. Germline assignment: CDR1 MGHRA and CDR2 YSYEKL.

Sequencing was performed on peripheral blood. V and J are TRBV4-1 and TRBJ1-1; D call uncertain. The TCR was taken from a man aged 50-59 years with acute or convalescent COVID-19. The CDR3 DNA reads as TGCGCCAGCAGCCAAGAAACGTATACCCGGACTGAAGCTTTCTTT. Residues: CASSQETYTRTEAFF.